The present T cell receptor beta chain was sequenced within a study of cytomegalovirus exposure and HLA in healthy donors. Study context: Samples from HLA-typed donors yielded about 85 million unique TCRs in an early data release. Study-wide findings and caveats: A missense DCLRE1C variant was associated with V- and J-gene trimming of TCR beta chains in a later analysis, and an independent cohort replicated the association. The analysis excluded some indistinguishable V segments, including TRBV6-2 and TRBV6-3. As immune exposure information, only CMV serostatus was available.

A few counts support this clone. The antigen is unknown. PCR primers comprised 60 Vbeta and 13 Jbeta primers. Some clones are missing from TCRdb's copy, which holds only in-frame ones; the method was immunoSEQ multiplex PCR. The profile shows about 94,000 clones, over 65% of them singletons. Germline CDR1 and CDR2: SGHTA and FQGTGA. V lost 2 bases and J 4 bases, leaving 6 bases between the germline ends. This CDR3 has 13 residues. Sequenced input: PBMCs. The chain employs TRBV7-3 and TRBJ2-1, with D possibly matching TRBD1 (5 bases). The sequence was obtained from a man under 40 in good health and CMV-seronegative. CDR3 in DNA: TGTGCCAGCAGCTTAGGACAATACAATGAGCAGTTCTTC. It yields the protein CASSLGQYNEQFF.